The T cell receptor (beta chain) under discussion was sequenced for a study of T cells expressing NK-cell markers (dated by TCRdb to about 2020). Background for the entire study: In sorted CD3+CD56+NKG2C+, CD3+CD56+NKG2C- and CD3+CD56-NKG2C+ T-cell subsets from several donors, TCR beta-chain repertoires were profiled. The eight sequenced donors were randomly selected healthy volunteers, three men and five women. Libraries were sequenced as 2 x 150 bp reads on Illumina HiSeq 2000/2500, MiSeq or NextSeq. Of the eight sequenced donors, seven were found to be HCMV-seropositive and one was found to be HCMV-seronegative. Results the study describes overall, beyond this receptor: Those dominant clonotypes were again the most abundant among CD3+CD56-NKG2C+ cells in a handful of donors, at about 25-65%. In a handful of donors, the dominant CD3+CD56+NKG2C+ clonotypes ranked among the top 10 CD8+ clonotypes, making up 1.0-7.0% of CD8+ T cells. Whether the expanded NKG2C-expressing T cell clones were specific for HCMV antigens was left unclear.

Sequencing was performed on an Illumina HiSeq 2000. TCR beta cDNA libraries were prepared using 5'RACE template switching, which introduced a universal primer site and unique molecular identifiers. cDNA synthesis was primed from the TCR beta constant segment and was followed by two successive PCR amplification steps. The paper's processing steps were these. Reads were demultiplexed and grouped by UMI with MIGEC, and clonotypes were assembled and quantified with MiTCR. Only TCR cDNA sequences supported by at least two reads were kept to exclude erroneous sequences. The tcR package was used for downstream repertoire analysis, with clonotypes matched between fractions based on CDR3 nucleotide sequence plus V segment. VDJmatch was used to annotate antigen specificity against VDJdb, with one amino acid substitution allowed in CDR3. After the reads were reprocessed by TCRdb, one entry was made per CDR3 protein sequence, with no DNA. The V and J calls come from TCRdb's annotation, not from the publication. This sample's table carries 130,000 to 150,000 distinct CDR3 sequences. The ten largest clones take up around 12% of the sample.

A commercial ELISA kit detecting HCMV-specific IgG in serum was used to determine HCMV serostatus. Peripheral blood mononuclear cells were isolated from blood by Ficoll density gradient centrifugation. Comments on this clonotype: What antigen it recognizes has not been identified.

Via the germline V gene (reference sequence), CDR1 is SEHNR and CDR2 FQNEAQ. The CDR3 has 15 amino acids, counting the end cysteine and phenylalanine. DNA was not recorded. The chain is encoded by TRBV7-9 joined to TRBJ2-7; as DNA is missing, the TRBD1 call by TCRdb cannot be tested. The specimen was blood T cells: a sorted CD56 or NKG2C T cell subset, CD4+ or CD8+ T cells, or bulk PBMC T cells (not recorded which). The sequence came from a man between 18 and 35 years old in good health. Donor details come from another sample of the same person, matched by shared clones. The CDR3 reads as follows: CASSLGTVDSYEQYF.